The 2 T cell receptor beta chains below all came from one sample that was sequenced in a study of shared clonotypes between healthy human individuals. Sequencing was performed with immunoSEQ multiplex PCR; in TCRdb, only in-frame clones are kept and a portion is missing. The sample lists about 320,000 clones, around 86% occurring once. Sequencing was done on a sample of memory CD8+ T cells sorted from blood. Specified subset: CD45RO+ cells pooled with CCR7-negative TemRA cells. All receptors come from a man younger than 35 in good health.

The J gene is TRBJ2-4, the V gene TRBV5-1; either TRBD1 or TRBD2 may supply D (5 bases each). CDR1 is SGHRS and CDR2 is YFSETQ in the germline V gene. The length of the CDR3 is 13 residues. Trimming left V 2 bases short and J 15 bases short, with 18 bases between. The CDR3 region has the DNA TGCGCCAGCAGCTTTGCCGATGGGGGTGAGCCGTACTTC. Amino acids: CASSFADGGEPYF.

V is TRBV7-9 and J is TRBJ2-7; 8 bases are shared with TRBD2. The ends lost 0 bases at V and 4 bases at J; junction bases unmatched: 8. This CDR3 has 16 amino acids. Germline V gene lookup returns CDR1 SEHNR and CDR2 FQNEAQ (reference sequence). CDR3 loop: CASSLAIGTRSYEQYF. CDR3 nucleotides: TGTGCCAGCAGCTTAGCGATCGGGACTAGAAGTTACGAGCAGTACTTC. Looking up the rest from reference TRBV7-9 and TRBJ2-7 gives the full variable domain: DTGVSQNPRHKITKRGQNVTFRCDPISEHNRLYWYRQTLGQGPEFLTYFQNEAQLEKSRLLSDRFSAERPKGSFSTLEIQRTEQGDSAMYLCASSLAIGTRSYEQYFGPGTRLTVT.